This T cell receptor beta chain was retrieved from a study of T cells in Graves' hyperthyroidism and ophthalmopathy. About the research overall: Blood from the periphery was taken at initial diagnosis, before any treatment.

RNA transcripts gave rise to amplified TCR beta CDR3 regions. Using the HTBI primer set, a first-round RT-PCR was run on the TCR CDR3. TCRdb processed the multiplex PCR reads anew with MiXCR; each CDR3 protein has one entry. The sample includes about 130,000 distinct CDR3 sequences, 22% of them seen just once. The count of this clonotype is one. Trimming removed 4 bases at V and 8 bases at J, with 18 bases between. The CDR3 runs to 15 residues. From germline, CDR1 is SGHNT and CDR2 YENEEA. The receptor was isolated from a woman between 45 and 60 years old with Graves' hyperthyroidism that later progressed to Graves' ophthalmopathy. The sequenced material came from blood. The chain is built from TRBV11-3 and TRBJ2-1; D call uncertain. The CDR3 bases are TGTGCCAGCAGCTCGCCCTCAACTAATCGCCATGAGCAGTTCTTC. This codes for CASSSPSTNRHEQFF.